The following is a T cell receptor (beta chain) sequence with its context. Its antigen specificity is not known. No base qualities exist here, and no much larger clone lies one base off it. These data belong to a study of blood T cells in healthy people across ages (dated by TCRdb to between 2014 and 2016). About the investigation overall: In model experiments, template switching captured roughly one uniquely barcoded TCR beta cDNA molecule for every two T cells. Age-related changes in TCR beta repertoire diversity were measured in the study by deep sequencing normalized with unique cDNA molecular identifiers. Four age groups were formed from the donors: young (average around 15 years), middle-aged (approximately 40), aged (under 70) and long-lived (around 82). To avoid experimental bias, donors of different ages were spread randomly across the sequencing lanes. For two donors (one aged 18 to 30 and one aged 80 or older), the study analyzed two additional independent replicas of 1 million unique cDNA reads from the same blood draw.

The V and J ends are trimmed by 3 bases and 7 bases, leaving 15 bases between them. The CDR3 starts with the cysteine, ends with the phenylalanine, and has 14 residues. Only CDR3 DNA remains: 42 bases, in frame from the first base. Library prep was done by 5' RACE. The instrument was an Illumina HiSeq 2500. A second PCR of roughly 7 to 11 cycles was performed with a sample-barcoded 5' primer and a J-beta primer mix. A template-switch 5' adaptor carrying 12 random nucleotides introduced a unique molecular identifier onto each TCR beta cDNA molecule. At least 3 million CDR3-containing paired-end reads were obtained from each sample. First-strand cDNA synthesis was performed from all RNA using the Mint cDNA synthesis kit, with priming by a TRBC-specific oligonucleotide. After uracil-DNA glycosylase treatment, a first 18-cycle PCR used universal primers M1SS and BC2_uni_R on all cDNA. As for how the authors treated the data: Each sample was normalized by randomly selecting 1 million high-quality reads, each carrying a distinct molecular identifier. Instead of being binned into consensus sequences, reads with shared molecular identifiers were discarded. MiTCR, with a Q25 quality threshold and the strictest error-elimination algorithm, was used for CDR3 identification, clonotype clustering and error correction. A nonparametric unseen species model using Euler transformation provided a lower-bound estimate of total TCR beta diversity. TCRdb trimmed the raw reads at Q25, called clones with MiXCR and kept productive beta chains. Every distinct CDR3 protein forms one entry, paired with its most common genes and DNA. Clone size and V and J calls follow TCRdb, not the original study. This sample is represented by roughly 800,000 distinct CDR3 sequences; roughly 35% of them were singletons. The leading ten clones occupy under 15% of the sample.

The donors were roughly 40 Caucasian individuals from Russia, aged roughly 6 to 90 years, who were systemically healthy. Each donor gave ten milliliters of peripheral blood, collected into EDTA-treated Vacutainer tubes. PBMCs were isolated by Ficoll-Paque density-gradient centrifugation, with at least 7 million obtained per sample. Trizol reagent was used to extract total RNA from the PBMCs, yielding at least 6 micrograms per sample. The percentages of naive CD45RAhigh/CD27high T cells were determined by flow cytometry on a PBMC aliquot from every donor. Summary of the overall study and its limitations: Estimates of total diversity based on one million sequenced T cells were regarded as lower bounds and as underestimates. Compared with the aged group, the long-lived group had more naive CD4+ T cells, fewer expanded clones and increased TCR diversity, suggesting age selection. Observed TCR beta diversity per million T cells fell roughly linearly with age, and a significant reduction was already apparent by age around 40. Donor CMV infection status was unknown, potentially confounding age-related changes in expanded clonotypes. The percentage of naive T cells measured by flow cytometry correlated strongly with observed TCR beta diversity. Conclusive comparison of naive and antigen-experienced compartments was prevented by the profiling of bulk unsorted PBMCs.

The sequence was collected from a man between 18 and 35 years old in good health. Sequencing was carried out using blood. The chain joins TRBV12-3 or TRBV12-4 to TRBJ1-2; D gene: possibly TRBD1, on 5 matching bases. The sequenced DNA: TGTGCCAGCAGTTTGGGGACCGCGTCCGCTGGCTACACCTTC. This sequence encodes CASSLGTASAGYTF.